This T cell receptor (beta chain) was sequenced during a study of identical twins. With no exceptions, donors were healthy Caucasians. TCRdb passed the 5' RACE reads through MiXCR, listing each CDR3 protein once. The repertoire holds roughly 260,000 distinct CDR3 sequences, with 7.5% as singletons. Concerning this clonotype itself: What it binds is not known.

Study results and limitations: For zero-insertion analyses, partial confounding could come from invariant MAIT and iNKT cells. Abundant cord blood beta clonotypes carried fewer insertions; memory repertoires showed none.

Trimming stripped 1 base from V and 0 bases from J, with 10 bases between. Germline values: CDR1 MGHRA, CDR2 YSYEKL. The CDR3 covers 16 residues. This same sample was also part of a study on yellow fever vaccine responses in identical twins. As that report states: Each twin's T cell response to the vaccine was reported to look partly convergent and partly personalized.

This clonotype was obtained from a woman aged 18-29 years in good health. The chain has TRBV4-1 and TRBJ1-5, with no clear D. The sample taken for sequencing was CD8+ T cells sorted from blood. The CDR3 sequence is CASSQAGEYSNQPQHF. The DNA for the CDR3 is TGCGCCAGCAGCCAAGCTGGGGAATATAGCAATCAGCCCCAGCATTTT.